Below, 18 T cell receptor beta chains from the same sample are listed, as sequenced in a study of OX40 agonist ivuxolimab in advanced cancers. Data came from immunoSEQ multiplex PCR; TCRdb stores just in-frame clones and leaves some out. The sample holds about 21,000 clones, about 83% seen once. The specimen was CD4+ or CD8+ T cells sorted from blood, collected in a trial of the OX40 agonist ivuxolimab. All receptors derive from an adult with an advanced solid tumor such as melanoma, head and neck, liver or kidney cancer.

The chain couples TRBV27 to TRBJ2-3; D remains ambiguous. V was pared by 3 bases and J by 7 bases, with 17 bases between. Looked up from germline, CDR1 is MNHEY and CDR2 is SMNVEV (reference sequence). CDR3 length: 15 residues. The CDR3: CASSFGRNPSNTQYF. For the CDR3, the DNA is TGTGCCAGCAGTTTCGGGCGGAACCCTTCAAATACGCAGTATTTT.

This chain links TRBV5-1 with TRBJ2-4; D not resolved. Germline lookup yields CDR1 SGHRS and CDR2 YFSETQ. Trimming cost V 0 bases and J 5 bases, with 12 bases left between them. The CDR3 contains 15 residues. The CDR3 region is CASSLALGPENIQYF. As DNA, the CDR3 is TGCGCCAGCAGCTTGGCGTTAGGGCCTGAAAACATTCAGTACTTC.

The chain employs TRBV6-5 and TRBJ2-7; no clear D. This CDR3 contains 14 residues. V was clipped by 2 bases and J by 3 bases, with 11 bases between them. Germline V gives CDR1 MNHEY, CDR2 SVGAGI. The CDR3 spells CASSYAGSNYEQYF. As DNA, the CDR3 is TGTGCCAGCAGTTACGCAGGCAGTAACTACGAGCAGTACTTC.

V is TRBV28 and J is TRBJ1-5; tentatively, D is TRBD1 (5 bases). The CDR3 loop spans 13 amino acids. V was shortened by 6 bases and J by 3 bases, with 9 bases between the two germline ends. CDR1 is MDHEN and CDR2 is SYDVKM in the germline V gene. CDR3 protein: CASRDGANQPQHF. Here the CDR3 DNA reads TGTGCCAGCAGAGACGGGGCCAATCAGCCCCAGCATTTT. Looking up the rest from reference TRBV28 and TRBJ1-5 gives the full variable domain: DVKVTQSSRYLVKRTGEKVFLECVQDMDHENMFWYRQDPGLGLRLIYFSYDVKMKEKGDIPEGYSVSREKKERFSLILESASTNQTSMYLCASRDGANQPQHFGDGTRLSIL.

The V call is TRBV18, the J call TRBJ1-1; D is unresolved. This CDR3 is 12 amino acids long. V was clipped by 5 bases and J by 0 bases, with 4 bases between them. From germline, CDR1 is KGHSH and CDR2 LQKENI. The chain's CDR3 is CASSVVNTEAFF. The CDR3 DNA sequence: TGTGCCAGCTCAGTAGTGAACACTGAAGCTTTCTTT.

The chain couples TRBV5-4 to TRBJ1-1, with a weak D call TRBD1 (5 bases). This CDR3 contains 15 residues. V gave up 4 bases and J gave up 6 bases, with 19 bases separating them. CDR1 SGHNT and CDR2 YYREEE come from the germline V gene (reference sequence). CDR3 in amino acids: CASSGRGGWSAEAFF. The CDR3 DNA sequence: TGTGCCAGCAGCGGGAGGGGTGGGTGGAGCGCTGAAGCTTTCTTT. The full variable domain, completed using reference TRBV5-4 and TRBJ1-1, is ETGVTQSPTHLIKTRGQQVTLRCSSQSGHNTVSWYQQALGQGPQFIFQYYREEENGRGNFPPRFSGLQFPNYSSELNVNALELDDSALYLCASSGRGGWSAEAFFGQGTRLTVV.

The CDR3 DNA reads TGTGCCAGCAGCCTGGGGATGGGTTACGAGCAGTACTTC. Translated: CASSLGMGYEQYF. The J gene is TRBJ2-7, the V gene TRBV5-8; D is unresolved. The CDR3 totals 13 residues. Trimming pared 4 bases from V and 4 bases from J, leaving 12 bases between. Germline lookup yields CDR1 SGHTS and CDR2 YDEGEE.

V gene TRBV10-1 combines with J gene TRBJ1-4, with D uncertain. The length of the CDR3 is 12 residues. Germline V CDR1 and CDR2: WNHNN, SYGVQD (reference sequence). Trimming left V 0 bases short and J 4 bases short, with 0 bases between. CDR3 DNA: TGCGCCAGCAGTGAGTCTAATGAAAAACTGTTTTTT. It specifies CASSESNEKLFF.

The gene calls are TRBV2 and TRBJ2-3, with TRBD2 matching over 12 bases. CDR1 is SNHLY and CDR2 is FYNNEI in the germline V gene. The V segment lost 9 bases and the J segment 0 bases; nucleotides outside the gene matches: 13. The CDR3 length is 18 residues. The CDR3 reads CASSKSSGGASSTDTQYF. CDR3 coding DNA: TGTGCCAGTTCAAAGTCTAGCGGGGGGGCTTCTAGCACAGATACGCAGTATTTT.

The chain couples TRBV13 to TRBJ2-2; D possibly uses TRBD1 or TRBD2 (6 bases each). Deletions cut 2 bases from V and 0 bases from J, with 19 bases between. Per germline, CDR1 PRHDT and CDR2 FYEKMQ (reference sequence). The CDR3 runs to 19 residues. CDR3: CASSLTLFGGFANTGELFF. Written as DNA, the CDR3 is TGTGCCAGCAGCTTAACTTTGTTCGGGGGCTTCGCGAACACCGGGGAGCTGTTTTTT.

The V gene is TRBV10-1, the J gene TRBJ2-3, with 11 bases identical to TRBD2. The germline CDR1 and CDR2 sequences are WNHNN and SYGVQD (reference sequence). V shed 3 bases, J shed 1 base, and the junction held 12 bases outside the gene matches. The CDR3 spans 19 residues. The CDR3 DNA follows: TGCGCCAGCAGTGACGCTACCGGGACTAGCGGCACTGGCACAGATACGCAGTATTTT. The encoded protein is CASSDATGTSGTGTDTQYF.

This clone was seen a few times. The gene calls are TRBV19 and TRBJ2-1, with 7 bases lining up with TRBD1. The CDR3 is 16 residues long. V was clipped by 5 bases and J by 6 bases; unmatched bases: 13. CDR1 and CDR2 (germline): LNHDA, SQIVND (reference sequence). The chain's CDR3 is CASSDVDRKDFNEQFF. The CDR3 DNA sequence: TGTGCCAGTAGTGATGTGGACAGGAAGGACTTCAATGAGCAGTTCTTC.

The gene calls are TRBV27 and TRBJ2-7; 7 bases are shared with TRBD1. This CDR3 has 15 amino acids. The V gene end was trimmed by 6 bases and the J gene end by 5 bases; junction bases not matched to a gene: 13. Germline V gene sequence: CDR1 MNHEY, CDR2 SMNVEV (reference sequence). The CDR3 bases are TGTGCCAGCAGCTACCAGACAGGGTTCCTGAACGAGCAGTACTTC. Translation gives CASSYQTGFLNEQYF.

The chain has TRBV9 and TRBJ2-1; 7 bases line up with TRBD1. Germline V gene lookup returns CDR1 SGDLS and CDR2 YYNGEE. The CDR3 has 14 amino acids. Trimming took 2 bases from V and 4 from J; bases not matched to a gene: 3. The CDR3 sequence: CASSVTGAYNEQFF. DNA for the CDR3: TGTGCCAGCAGCGTCACAGGGGCTTACAATGAGCAGTTCTTC. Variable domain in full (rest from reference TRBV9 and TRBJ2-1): DSGVTQTPKHLITATGQRVTLRCSPRSGDLSVYWYQQSLDQGLQFLIQYYNGEERAKGNILERFSAQQFPDLHSELNLSSLELGDSALYFCASSVTGAYNEQFFGPGTRLTVL.

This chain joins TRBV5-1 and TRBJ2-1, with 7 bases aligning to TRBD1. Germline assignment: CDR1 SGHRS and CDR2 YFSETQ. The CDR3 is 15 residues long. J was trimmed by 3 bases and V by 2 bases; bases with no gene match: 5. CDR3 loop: CASSLGQGVYNEQFF. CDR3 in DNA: TGCGCCAGCAGCTTAGGGCAGGGGGTCTACAATGAGCAGTTCTTC.

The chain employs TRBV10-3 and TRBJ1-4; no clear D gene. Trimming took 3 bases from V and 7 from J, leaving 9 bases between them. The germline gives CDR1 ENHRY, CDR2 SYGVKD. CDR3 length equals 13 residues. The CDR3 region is CAISDLGGEKLFF. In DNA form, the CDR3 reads TGTGCCATCAGTGATTTAGGAGGTGAAAAACTGTTTTTT.

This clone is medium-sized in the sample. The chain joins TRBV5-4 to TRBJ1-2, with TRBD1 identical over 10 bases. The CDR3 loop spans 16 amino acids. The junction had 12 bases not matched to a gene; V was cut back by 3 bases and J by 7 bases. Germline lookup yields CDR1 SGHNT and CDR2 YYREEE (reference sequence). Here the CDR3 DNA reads TGTGCCAGCAGCTCCAACATGGACAGGGGGGTCGGTGGCTACACCTTC. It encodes CASSSNMDRGVGGYTF.

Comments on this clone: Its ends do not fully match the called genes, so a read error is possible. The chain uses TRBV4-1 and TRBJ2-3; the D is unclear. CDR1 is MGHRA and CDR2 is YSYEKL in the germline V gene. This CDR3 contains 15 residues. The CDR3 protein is CASGQGPAYTDTQYF. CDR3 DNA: TGCGCCAGCGGCCAAGGGCCAGCTTACACAGATACGCAGTATTTT.